The 13 T cell receptor beta chains below come from one sample, sequenced in a study of blood T cell repertoires in COVID-19. Clones were sequenced by immunoSEQ multiplex PCR, and TCRdb holds only the in-frame ones, with some missing. The sample has 84,000 or so clones, approximately 82% seen once. Sequenced: peripheral blood. These receptors were obtained from a man aged 80 or over with active or convalescent COVID-19.

V usage is TRBV19 and J usage is TRBJ1-2; D is possibly TRBD1 (6 bases). The CDR3 consists of 15 residues. Germline loops: CDR1 LNHDA, CDR2 SQIVND (reference sequence). Trimming shortened V by 5 bases and J by 0 bases, and 13 bases separated the two germline ends. CDR3 bases: TGTGCCAGTAGTCAAGGACAGAAAGCTAACTATGGCTACACCTTC. Residues: CASSQGQKANYGYTF. Using reference TRBV19 and TRBJ1-2 for the parts outside the CDR3, the full variable domain is DGGITQSPKYLFRKEGQNVTLSCEQNLNHDAMYWYRQDPGQGLRLIYYSQIVNDFQKGDIAEGYSVSREKKESFPLTVTSAQKNPTAFYLCASSQGQKANYGYTFGSGTRLTVV.

V gene TRBV11-2 combines with J gene TRBJ2-7, with D possibly TRBD2 on 6 matching bases. Looked up from germline, CDR1 is SGHAT and CDR2 is FQNNGV. The CDR3 has 14 residues. V lost 7 bases and J 3 bases, leaving 16 bases between the germline ends. In DNA form, the CDR3 reads TGTGCCAGCACCCCCGAGCGGGTTAGCTACGAGCAGTACTTC. The encoded protein is CASTPERVSYEQYF.

The CDR3 is CASSLDRYGYTF. Written as DNA, the CDR3 is TGCGCCAGCAGCTTGGATCGGTATGGCTACACCTTC. The rearrangement uses TRBV5-1 and TRBJ1-2; D is unresolved. Germline loops: CDR1 SGHRS, CDR2 YFSETQ. The CDR3 runs 12 residues. Trimming pared 0 bases from V and 5 bases from J, leaving 5 bases between.

V and J are TRBV7-2 and TRBJ2-6; possibly TRBD1 for D (6 bases). Trimming shortened V by 4 bases and J by 3 bases, and 10 bases separated the two germline ends. CDR1 and CDR2 from the germline V gene are SGHTA and FQGNSA. The CDR3 has 15 residues. The DNA for the CDR3 is TGTGCCAGCAGCTCCACAGGGCATGGGGCCAACGTCCTGACTTTC. Protein: CASSSTGHGANVLTF.

This chain connects TRBV6-7 to TRBJ2-7; the D gene is possibly TRBD1 (6 bases). TRBV6-7 is an ORF, with its function uncertain. The CDR3 length is 16 residues. The ends were cut back, 6 bases at V and 1 base at J, with 19 bases in the middle. The CDR3 DNA reads as TGTGCCAGCAGCCGAAGCGACAGGCATCTTTCCTACGAGCAGTACTTC. It translates to CASSRSDRHLSYEQYF.

CDR3 loop: CASSPGTSGSTGETQYF. The CDR3 DNA is TGTGCCAGCAGCCCCGGGACTAGCGGGAGCACGGGAGAGACCCAGTACTTC. The chain links TRBV11-2 to TRBJ2-5; 14 nucleotides line up with TRBD2. This CDR3 has 17 amino acids. Losses at the gene ends were 5 bases for V and 4 bases for J; bases not matched to a gene: 9. Germline lookup yields CDR1 SGHAT and CDR2 FQNNGV.

The chain combines TRBV5-1 with TRBJ2-6, with unresolved D. Trimming took off 4 bases at V and 0 bases at J, with 14 bases between the two ends. Germline CDR1 reads SGHRS; CDR2 reads YFSETQ. The CDR3 totals 17 residues. Written as DNA, the CDR3 is TGCGCCAGCAGCCTCCTACCCGCTAGCTCTGGGGCCAACGTCCTGACTTTC. Protein sequence: CASSLLPASSGANVLTF.

The rearrangement links TRBV11-3 to TRBJ1-2; D unclear. The CDR3 extends over 13 amino acids. The germline CDR1 and CDR2 sequences are SGHNT and YENEEA. V shed 7 bases and J shed 8 bases, with 17 bases lying between them. DNA of the CDR3: TGTGCCAGCACCCATGTAGAGGCTGCGGGCTACACCTTC. Its translation: CASTHVEAAGYTF.

In its sample, this clone was seen a few times. The sample contains more than one DNA sequence encoding this CDR3. The chain has TRBV9 and TRBJ1-1, with TRBD1 matching 7 bases. Trimming took 3 bases from V and 5 from J; bases not matched to a gene: 10. Germline CDR1 SGDLS, CDR2 YYNGEE. The CDR3 spans 15 residues. Written as DNA, the CDR3 is TGTGCCAGCAGCGACGGAGACAGGGTGTGGACTGAAGCTTTCTTT. It yields the protein CASSDGDRVWTEAFF.

This sequence joins TRBV7-3 and TRBJ2-1; perhaps TRBD2 as D (5 bases). The CDR3 loop spans 14 amino acids. V was clipped by 5 bases and J by 1 base, with 9 bases between them. CDR1 is SGHTA, CDR2 FQGTGA, per germline. The CDR3 spells CASSPSGSYNEQFF. In DNA form, the CDR3 reads TGTGCCAGCAGCCCCTCGGGGTCCTACAATGAGCAGTTCTTC.

This clone was seen a handful of times. The chain links TRBV28 to TRBJ1-4, with 8 bases fitting TRBD1. Trimming took 3 bases from V and 3 from J; bases not matched to a gene: 6. CDR1 MDHEN and CDR2 SYDVKM come from the germline V gene. The CDR3 is made up of 16 amino acids. CDR3 sequence reads: CASSFTTGAANEKLFF. The CDR3 DNA is TGTGCCAGCAGTTTTACGACAGGGGCGGCTAATGAAAAACTGTTTTTT. The full variable domain, completed using reference TRBV28 and TRBJ1-4, is DVKVTQSSRYLVKRTGEKVFLECVQDMDHENMFWYRQDPGLGLRLIYFSYDVKMKEKGDIPEGYSVSREKKERFSLILESASTNQTSMYLCASSFTTGAANEKLFFGSGTQLSVL.

The chain links TRBV7-9 to TRBJ2-3, with D perhaps TRBD1 (5 bases). V lost 1 base, J lost 2 bases, and 10 bases lay in between. Germline V gene sequence: CDR1 SEHNR, CDR2 FQNEAQ (reference sequence). This CDR3 is built from 15 residues. The CDR3 region has the DNA TGTGCCAGCAGCTTAGGGAAGACAGTCACAGATACGCAGTATTTT. This sequence encodes CASSLGKTVTDTQYF.

The V and J genes are TRBV6-5 and TRBJ1-3, with D tentatively TRBD1 (6 bases). Germline CDR1 reads MNHEY; CDR2 reads SVGAGI. The CDR3 totals 15 residues. Trimming shortened V by 5 bases and J by 0 bases, and 11 bases separated the two germline ends. CDR3 sequence (DNA): TGTGCCAGCAGTAGACAGGCTTACTCTGGAAACACCATATATTTT. This translates into CASSRQAYSGNTIYF.